This T cell receptor beta chain was documented in a study of T cell clonotyping in hematopoietic cell transplantation. Study context: Recipients' pretransplant samples followed cytoreduction. General study findings and limits: Higher Inverse Simpson Index values in graft donor and pretransplant recipient predicted broader posttransplant TCR diversity.

A single count supports this clone. Antigen unknown. As for time point: recipient sample about 28 days before transplant, after cytoreduction. In germline, CDR1 is LNHDA, CDR2 SQIVND (reference sequence). The CDR3 totals 17 residues. Between the trimmed V and J ends, which lost 1 base and 5 bases, there was a span of 18 bases. Generated by immunoSEQ multiplex PCR, the TCRdb table keeps only in-frame clones and is missing some. Counted here are about 36,000 clones, about 95% occurring once; the ten biggest clones make up around 1.5%. Sequences were derived from peripheral blood mononuclear cells, sampled before stem cell transplant. The TCR originated in a man aged 35 to 55 with chronic myeloid leukemia. Some clones in this sample may be carry-over from other donors' samples. This chain links TRBV19 with TRBJ1-5, with D tentatively TRBD1 (5 bases). CDR3 in amino acids: CASSIATVNGLYQPQHF. DNA of the CDR3: TGTGCCAGTAGTATAGCGACAGTTAACGGACTCTATCAGCCCCAGCATTTT.